A single sample gave rise to the 27 T cell receptor beta chains below, sequenced in a study of T cell repertoires in cytomegalovirus infection. TCRdb re-called the reads through MiXCR, storing one row per CDR3 protein. The sample has hundreds of thousands of distinct CDR3 sequences, 40% to 50% seen once. These TCRs are of unknown antigen specificity. Sample: cultured PBMCs, taken from culture after CMV antigen stimulation. These receptors originate from a human donor in good health (CMV status not recorded). Some clones in this sample may be carry-over from other donors' samples.

This clonotype was recorded only once. This chain links TRBV20-1 with TRBJ2-7; TRBD1 matches 7 bases. Germline assignment: CDR1 DFQATT and CDR2 SNEGSKA (reference sequence). CDR3 length: 13 amino acids. J gave up 1 base and V 6 bases, and 6 bases lay outside the gene matches. CDR3 protein: CSASLGQSYEQYF. CDR3 nucleotide sequence: TGCAGTGCCAGCCTGGGACAGTCCTACGAGCAGTACTTC.

There are a few counts of this clonotype. The chain employs TRBV11-2 and TRBJ2-4; D may be TRBD1 or TRBD2 (6 bases each). The V and J ends lost 0 bases and 5 bases respectively, with 11 bases between them. Germline values: CDR1 SGHAT, CDR2 FQNNGV. CDR3 length: 15 residues. The CDR3 nucleotides are TGTGCCAGCAGCTTAGAGGCCGGGGGCGAAAACATTCAGTACTTC. As protein: CASSLEAGGENIQYF.

The gene calls are TRBV11-3 and TRBJ2-3, with 7 bases aligning to TRBD2. The germline gives CDR1 SGHNT, CDR2 YENEEA. The CDR3 spans 17 residues. V trimming: 5 bases; J trimming: 2 bases; junction bases outside the gene matches: 13. The CDR3 bases are TGTGCCAGCAGCCTCGCTACCGGGACTACCGCCACAGATACGCAGTATTTT. Translated, it gives CASSLATGTTATDTQYF.

This chain links TRBV12-5 with TRBJ2-5, with D uncertain. Trimming took off 2 bases at V and 0 bases at J, with 16 bases between the two ends. The germline gives CDR1 LGHNT, CDR2 FRNRAP. The CDR3 spans 17 residues. CDR3 loop: CASGLIHLGSDQETQYF. CDR3 DNA sequence: TGTGCTAGTGGTTTGATACACCTCGGGTCGGACCAAGAGACCCAGTACTTC.

This sequence joins TRBV18 and TRBJ2-2; D remains ambiguous. The CDR3 sequence is 16 residues long. Trimming took 6 bases from V and 2 from J, leaving 16 bases between them. Germline assignment: CDR1 KGHSH and CDR2 LQKENI. CDR3 residues: CASSPTPLSNTGELFF. As DNA, the CDR3 is TGTGCCAGCTCGCCGACCCCACTTTCTAACACCGGGGAGCTGTTTTTT.

V gene TRBV29-1 combines with J gene TRBJ2-1, with TRBD2 identical over 15 bases. CDR3 length: 20 amino acids. Per the germline V gene, CDR1 is SQVTM and CDR2 is ANQGSEA. V lost 1 base, J lost 8 bases, and 18 bases stayed unmatched. The CDR3 is CSVEGTKGLAGGFPADEQFF. Here the CDR3 DNA reads TGCAGCGTTGAAGGAACGAAAGGACTAGCGGGAGGGTTTCCCGCCGATGAGCAGTTCTTC.

The chain is built from TRBV3-1 and TRBJ2-7; the match to TRBD1 covers 9 bases. Germline V gene sequence: CDR1 LGHDT, CDR2 YNNKEL (reference sequence). The CDR3 spans 15 residues. V lost 3 bases, J lost 6 bases, and 9 bases stayed unmatched. The CDR3 DNA is TGTGCCAGCAGCCACGGGGACAGGGATGTATGCGAGCAGTACTTC. Translation: CASSHGDRDVCEQYF.

The chain employs TRBV19 and TRBJ1-5, with a possible D match to TRBD1 (5 bases). V was clipped by 5 bases and J by 0 bases, with 17 bases between them. Germline CDR1 LNHDA, CDR2 SQIVND (reference sequence). The length of the CDR3 is 17 residues. For the CDR3, the DNA is TGTGCCAGTAGTTTGAGACGACAGAGCGTTAGCAATCAGCCCCAGCATTTT. This sequence encodes CASSLRRQSVSNQPQHF.

The chain recombines TRBV19 with TRBJ2-1; 11 bases match TRBD2. The germline gives CDR1 LNHDA, CDR2 SQIVND (reference sequence). Trimming cost V 7 bases and J 4 bases; bases outside gene matches: 6. This CDR3 comprises 15 residues. The CDR3 nucleotides are TGTGCCAGTAATCCTAGCGGGGGGCCGTACAATGAGCAGTTCTTC. Amino acid sequence: CASNPSGGPYNEQFF.

The rearrangement links TRBV11-2 to TRBJ2-7; weak D call: TRBD1 (5 bases). The V end was cut by 5 bases, the J end by 1 base, with 21 bases between. The CDR3 consists of 17 residues. The germline CDR1 and CDR2 sequences are SGHAT and FQNNGV. The CDR3 here is CASSPTWAGSLSYEQYF. The CDR3 DNA reads as TGTGCCAGCAGCCCCACCTGGGCAGGGTCGTTATCCTACGAGCAGTACTTC.

This clonotype was found many times. The J gene is TRBJ2-6, the V gene TRBV7-8; D uncertain. The CDR3 loop spans 14 amino acids. Deletions cut 3 bases from V and 4 bases from J, with 7 bases between. Looked up from germline, CDR1 is SGHVS and CDR2 is FQNEAQ. In nucleotides, the CDR3 is TGTGCCAGCAGCTTCTTTGTCGGGGCCAACGTCCTGACTTTC. Protein product: CASSFFVGANVLTF.

In its sample, this clonotype was seen a few times. The chain is built from TRBV7-2 and TRBJ1-6, with D tentatively TRBD1 (5 bases). The germline V gene has CDR1 SGHTA and CDR2 FQGNSA. The CDR3 has 15 residues. Trimming left V 8 bases short and J 2 bases short, with 13 bases between. The CDR3 bases are TGTGCCAGCCGGGGGAGAATCGCCTATAATTCACCCCTCCACTTT. This codes for CASRGRIAYNSPLHF.

This clonotype has a count of ten or more. This chain connects TRBV7-2 to TRBJ2-7; 10 bases align to TRBD2. Unmatched junction bases numbered 14, after V lost 5 bases and J lost 7 bases. The CDR3 runs to 16 residues. CDR1 is SGHTA, CDR2 FQGNSA, per germline. CDR3 sequence (DNA): TGTGCCAGCAGCGTCGAAGGTCTAGCGGGAGCAAGAGAGCAGTACTTC. Residues: CASSVEGLAGAREQYF.

The rearrangement uses TRBV30 and TRBJ2-4; 8 bases map to TRBD2. Unmatched junction bases numbered 7, after V lost 3 bases and J lost 9 bases. Per germline, CDR1 GTSNPN and CDR2 SVGIG (reference sequence). This CDR3 spans 13 amino acids. Written as DNA, the CDR3 is TGTGCCTGGAGACTAAGCGGGAGCCGCATTCAGTACTTC. Residues: CAWRLSGSRIQYF.

This chain uses TRBV27 with TRBJ1-5; 7 nucleotides align to TRBD1. This CDR3 has 15 residues. V dropped 5 bases and J dropped 3; count of bases not matched to a gene: 7. The germline gives CDR1 MNHEY, CDR2 SMNVEV (reference sequence). The CDR3 region has the DNA TGTGCCAGCAGTCCTTACACAGGGGTCAATCAGCCCCAGCATTTT. Protein sequence: CASSPYTGVNQPQHF.

The rearrangement links TRBV7-2 to TRBJ2-2; perhaps D is TRBD1 or TRBD2 (7 bases each). The CDR3 contains 19 residues. The germline V and J ends were trimmed by 5 bases and 5 bases, with 27 bases remaining between them. Looked up from germline, CDR1 is SGHTA and CDR2 is FQGNSA. The CDR3 sequence: CASSTPQGGVRTGTGELFF. CDR3 nucleotide sequence: TGTGCCAGCAGCACCCCTCAGGGGGGGGTAAGGACAGGAACCGGGGAGCTGTTTTTT.

The CDR3 nucleotides read TGCAGTGCTGCCCTTACTAATGAAAAACTGTTTTTT. Amino acids: CSAALTNEKLFF. The chain links TRBV20-1 to TRBJ1-4; no definite D call. The CDR3 consists of 12 residues. Germline CDR1 DFQATT, CDR2 SNEGSKA (reference sequence). With 5 bases removed from V and 2 bases from J, the gap between germline ends came to 6 bases.

This clonotype was seen a handful of times. The chain carries TRBV27 and TRBJ1-1; D remains unclear. Germline CDR1 MNHEY, CDR2 SMNVEV (reference sequence). V was pared by 6 bases and J by 0 bases, with 20 bases between. There are 17 residues in the CDR3. The CDR3 nucleotides are TGTGCCAGCAGCCCCGGGGTTAGCTTTTTACTGAACACTGAAGCTTTCTTT. Residues: CASSPGVSFLLNTEAFF.

This clonotype has just a few counts. The chain is built from TRBV6-5 and TRBJ1-1; tentatively, D is TRBD1 (5 bases). V was shortened by 7 bases and J by 5 bases, with 14 bases between the two germline ends. CDR1 MNHEY and CDR2 SVGAGI come from the germline V gene. The CDR3 runs 13 residues. This CDR3 reads CASTGSGRTEAFF. The CDR3, as DNA: TGTGCCAGCACCGGGTCAGGGAGGACTGAAGCTTTCTTT.

In its sample, this clonotype was seen once. The chain uses TRBV29-1 and TRBJ1-2; possible D gene TRBD1, 6 bases. The CDR3 consists of 13 residues. V dropped 2 bases and J dropped 4 bases, with 11 bases sitting between them. Germline V lookup: CDR1 SQVTM, CDR2 ANQGSEA. The CDR3 DNA sequence: TGCAGCGTTGAAACAGGGCGGGTCTATGGCTACACCTTC. This translates into CSVETGRVYGYTF. Full variable domain (missing parts from reference TRBV29-1 and TRBJ1-2): SAVISQKPSRDICQRGTSLTIQCQVDSQVTMMFWYRQQPGQSLTLIATANQGSEATYESGFVIDKFPISRPNLTFSTLTVSNMSPEDSSIYLCSVETGRVYGYTFGSGTRLTVV.

The genes are TRBV7-2 and TRBJ1-4; D is unresolved. CDR3 length equals 14 residues. Trimming cost V 2 bases and J 7 bases, with 11 bases left between them. CDR1 is SGHTA and CDR2 is FQGNSA in the germline V gene. The CDR3 nucleotides read TGTGCCAGCAGCTTAATGCGCCAGAGTGAAAAACTGTTTTTT. This gives the protein CASSLMRQSEKLFF.

This clonotype has more than one count but fewer than ten. The V call is TRBV11-2, the J call TRBJ2-2; the D call may be TRBD1 or TRBD2 (7 bases each). Trimming removed 5 bases at V and 4 bases at J, with 17 bases between. Germline CDR1 and CDR2: SGHAT and FQNNGV. This CDR3 is built from 16 residues. The CDR3 nucleotides are TGTGCCAGCAGCCCAGGGGGGGGGGCGAGCACCGGGGAGCTGTTTTTT. This codes for CASSPGGGASTGELFF.

The J gene is TRBJ1-1, the V gene TRBV4-1, with D tentatively TRBD1 (5 bases). The V gene's germline CDR1 is MGHRA and CDR2 YSYEKL. CDR3 length: 12 amino acids. Trimming shortened V by 3 bases and J by 5 bases, and 7 bases separated the two germline ends. DNA of the CDR3: TGCGCCAGCAGCCAGGGGGAAACTGAAGCTTTCTTT. This sequence encodes CASSQGETEAFF.

This clonotype was found a few times. The chain has TRBV12-3 or TRBV12-4 and TRBJ1-1, with D uncertain. The CDR3 has 10 amino acids. Trimming took 4 bases from V and 10 from J, leaving 7 bases between them. CDR3 amino acids: CASSSGSAFF. The CDR3 coding sequence is TGTGCCAGCAGTTCGGGTTCAGCTTTCTTT.

The CDR3 protein is CSARDRGQGETQYF. CDR3 in DNA: TGCAGTGCTAGAGACCGGGGGCAGGGGGAGACCCAGTACTTC. This chain uses TRBV20-1 with TRBJ2-5; D assignment may be TRBD1 or TRBD2 (6 bases each). The germline V gene encodes CDR1 DFQATT and CDR2 SNEGSKA (reference sequence). V lost 0 bases, J lost 5 bases, and 13 bases lay in between. This CDR3 region has 14 residues.

V usage is TRBV15 and J usage is TRBJ2-1; 7 nucleotides align to TRBD2. The CDR3 contains 17 residues. V was pared by 0 bases and J by 0 bases, with 5 bases of the junction left unmatched. Per the germline V gene, CDR1 is LNHNV and CDR2 is YYDKDF (reference sequence). CDR3 amino acids: CATSRDLADGSYNEQFF. For the CDR3, the DNA is TGTGCCACCAGCAGAGACCTAGCGGATGGCTCCTACAATGAGCAGTTCTTC.

The V gene is TRBV7-9, the J gene TRBJ1-4, with TRBD1 as a possible D gene (5 bases). The CDR3 length is 14 residues. Germline values: CDR1 SEHNR, CDR2 FQNEAQ (reference sequence). Trimming pared 5 bases from V and 15 bases from J, leaving 22 bases between. The CDR3 protein is CASSLYRDARNMFF. The CDR3 DNA is TGTGCCAGCAGCCTATACCGGGACGCCCGGAACATGTTTTTT.